The T cell receptor beta chain under discussion was sequenced for a study of T cells after yellow fever vaccination. V lost 1 base, J lost 1 base, and 8 bases lay in between. CDR3 length equals 13 residues. The germline V gene encodes CDR1 DFQATT and CDR2 SNEGSKA (reference sequence). 5'RACE template switching generated TCR cDNA, adding a universal primer site and UMIs. TCRdb processed the 5' RACE reads anew with MiXCR; each CDR3 protein has one entry. The repertoire holds about 260,000 distinct CDR3 sequences, with roughly 13% as singletons. This clonotype was sampled from a man younger than 45 who received the YFV17D yellow fever vaccine. V and J are TRBV20-1 and TRBJ2-7; TRBD1 or TRBD2 may be the D gene (5 bases each). Sequenced here: CD4+ T cells sorted from PBMCs, sampled 45 days after the yellow fever booster vaccination. The CDR3 spells CSARGDGSYEQYF. The CDR3 nucleotides are TGCAGTGCTAGAGGGGACGGATCCTACGAGCAGTACTTC.